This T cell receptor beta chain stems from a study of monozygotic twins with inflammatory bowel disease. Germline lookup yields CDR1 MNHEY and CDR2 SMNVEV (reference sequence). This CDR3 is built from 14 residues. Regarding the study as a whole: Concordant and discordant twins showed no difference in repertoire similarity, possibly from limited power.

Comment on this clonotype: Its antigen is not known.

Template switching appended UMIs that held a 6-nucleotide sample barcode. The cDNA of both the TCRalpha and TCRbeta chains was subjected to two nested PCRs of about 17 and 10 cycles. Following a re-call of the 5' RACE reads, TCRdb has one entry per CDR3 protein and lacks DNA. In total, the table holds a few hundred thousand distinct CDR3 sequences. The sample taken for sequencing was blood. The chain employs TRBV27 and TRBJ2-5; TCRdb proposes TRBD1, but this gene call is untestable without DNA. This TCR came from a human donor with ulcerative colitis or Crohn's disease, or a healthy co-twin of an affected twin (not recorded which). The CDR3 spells CASSAYRVSETQYF.